This TCR beta chain was sequenced during a study of blood T cell repertoires in COVID-19 (dated by TCRdb to the early 2020s). Concerning the study at large: Collaborator samples came from the United States, Italy and Spain and covered acute and convalescent phases of COVID-19. The samples were drawn from two sources: the first 160 participants of the ongoing ImmuneRACE study, and approximately 1,300 subjects contributed by 6 global collaborators. Sample metadata almost always included a de-identified subject ID, COVID-19 status, age in years and sex. The prospective study material was composed of cDNA or gDNA derived from T cells, B-cell-depleted T cells, or PBMCs. The repertoires were made available in a free public database intended to serve as a resource for research on the immune response to SARS-CoV-2. Where available, HLA class I and class II types were taken from metadata supplied by the sample provider and were not determined by assay-based typing. Subjects who had been exposed to COVID-19, were actively infected with it, or had recovered from it provided the deeply sampled blood TCRbeta repertoires that made up the dataset.

Participants in the prospective study were aged roughly 18 to 89 years, lived in under 30 United States geographic areas, and enrolled through a virtual design. Cohort assignment in the prospective study relied on participant-reported clinical history from a screening survey and a study questionnaire. ImmuneRACE Cohort 3 recovered participants were defined by two consecutive negative NP/OP PCR tests, healthcare professional clearance, or symptom resolution. In the prospective study, whole blood, serum and a nasopharyngeal or oropharyngeal swab were collected from each participant by mobile phlebotomists. Over a 2-month period, participants in the prospective study had the option of providing additional blood draws and questionnaires. Prospective study blood samples were shipped either frozen or at room temperature before DNA extraction. Results and caveats for the whole study, not just this receptor: The quantity of clinical and demographic metadata differed by source and by participant and was supplied without curation.

This clone was seen once. Its antigen is currently not known. Base quality data are lacking; no much larger clone is found one base away. TCRbeta CDR3 regions were amplified from genomic DNA by means of the immunoSEQ Assay, a bias-controlled multiplex PCR. Under the source paper's analysis protocol: Within the assay, amplification of reference gene primers was used to estimate how many nucleated cells each sample contained. Sequence reads were collapsed and filtered to measure the absolute abundance of every unique TCRbeta CDR3 rearrangement. For each sample, productive Simpson clonality was calculated by taking the square root of Simpson's diversity index across productive rearrangements. Held by TCRdb, this immuneACCESS table contains in-frame sequences only and omits some clones. Under half of the omission traces to an unresolved V gene where checked; the cause of the rest is unknown. V and J calls and clone size follow that table, whereas D and trimming were derived from the DNA. The table for this sample lists approximately 210,000 clones; about 85% of them were counted only once. The leading ten clones occupy approximately 2.4% of the sample.

The sequence came from a woman in her twenties or thirties who had recovered from COVID-19. The material sequenced was PBMCs or T cells enriched from blood (not recorded which).

The CDR3: CASSLGPLYGYTF. The DNA sequence is given as TGTGCCAGCAGCTTAGGCCCACTCTATGGCTACACCTTC. The chain joins TRBV11-3 to TRBJ1-2; the D gene remains uncertain. Its CDR3 holds 13 amino acids, cysteine through phenylalanine. This entry keeps only the CDR3 DNA: 39 bases, framed from base 1. The CDR1 and CDR2 encoded by the germline V gene are SGHNT and YENEEA. At the junction V is shortened by 1 base and J by 4 bases, with 7 bases in between.